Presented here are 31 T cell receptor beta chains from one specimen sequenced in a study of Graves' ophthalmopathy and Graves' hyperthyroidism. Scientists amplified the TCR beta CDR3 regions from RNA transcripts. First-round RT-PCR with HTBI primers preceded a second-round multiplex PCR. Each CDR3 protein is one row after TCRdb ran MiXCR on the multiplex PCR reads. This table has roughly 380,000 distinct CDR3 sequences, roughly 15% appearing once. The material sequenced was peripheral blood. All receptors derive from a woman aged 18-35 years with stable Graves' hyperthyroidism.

The CDR3 loop reads CSAQTGVETQYF. In nucleotides, the CDR3 is TGCAGTGCGCAAACAGGGGTGGAGACCCAGTACTTC. The chain carries TRBV20-1 and TRBJ2-5; TRBD1 matches 7 bases. CDR1 DFQATT and CDR2 SNEGSKA come from the germline V gene (reference sequence). V shed 6 bases and J 5 bases; nucleotides not matched to a gene: 6. The CDR3 loop spans 12 amino acids.

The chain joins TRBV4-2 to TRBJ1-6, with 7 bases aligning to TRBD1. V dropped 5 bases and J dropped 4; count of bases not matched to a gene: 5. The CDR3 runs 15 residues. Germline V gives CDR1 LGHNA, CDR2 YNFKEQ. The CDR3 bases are TGTGCCAGCAGCGACGGACAGGTGTATAATTCACCCCTCCACTTT. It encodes CASSDGQVYNSPLHF.

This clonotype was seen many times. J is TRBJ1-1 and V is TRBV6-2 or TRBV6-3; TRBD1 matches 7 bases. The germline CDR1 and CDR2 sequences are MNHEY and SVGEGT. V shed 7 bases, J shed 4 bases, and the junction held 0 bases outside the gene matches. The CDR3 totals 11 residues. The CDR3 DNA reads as TGTGCCAGCACAGGGGGCACTGAAGCTTTCTTT. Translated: CASTGGTEAFF.

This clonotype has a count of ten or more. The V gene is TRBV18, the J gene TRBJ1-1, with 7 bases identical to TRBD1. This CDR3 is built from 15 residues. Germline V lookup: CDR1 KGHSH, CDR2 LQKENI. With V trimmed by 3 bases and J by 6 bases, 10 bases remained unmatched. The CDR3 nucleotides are TGTGCCAGCTCACCTACCGTGACAGGGATGGCTGAAGCTTTCTTT. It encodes CASSPTVTGMAEAFF.

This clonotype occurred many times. The CDR3, as DNA: TGTGCCAGCAGCTTGGGACAGGCGCAAGAGACCCAGTACTTC. Amino acid sequence: CASSLGQAQETQYF. The V call is TRBV5-5, the J call TRBJ2-5, with a possible D match to TRBD1 (6 bases). V lost 0 bases, J lost 2 bases, and 8 bases lay in between. This CDR3 region has 14 residues. Germline V lookup: CDR1 SGHKS, CDR2 YYEKEE (reference sequence). Variable domain in full (rest from reference TRBV5-5 and TRBJ2-5): DAGVTQSPTHLIKTRGQQVTLRCSPISGHKSVSWYQQVLGQGPQFIFQYYEKEERGRGNFPDRFSARQFPNYSSELNVNALLLGDSALYLCASSLGQAQETQYFGPGTRLLVL.

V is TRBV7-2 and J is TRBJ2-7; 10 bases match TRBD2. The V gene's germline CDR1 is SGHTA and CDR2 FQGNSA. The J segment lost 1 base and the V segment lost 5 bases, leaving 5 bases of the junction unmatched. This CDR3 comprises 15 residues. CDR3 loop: CASSQHSGRSYEQYF. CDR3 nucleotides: TGTGCCAGCAGCCAGCATAGCGGGAGGTCCTACGAGCAGTACTTC.

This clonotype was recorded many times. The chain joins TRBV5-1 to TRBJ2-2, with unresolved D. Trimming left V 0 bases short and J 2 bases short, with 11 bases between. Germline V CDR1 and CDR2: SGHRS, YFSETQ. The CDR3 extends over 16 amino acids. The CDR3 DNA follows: TGCGCCAGCAGCTTGGGCCGGATTTCAAACACCGGGGAGCTGTTTTTT. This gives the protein CASSLGRISNTGELFF. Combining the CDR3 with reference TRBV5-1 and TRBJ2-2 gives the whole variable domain KAGVTQTPRYLIKTRGQQVTLSCSPISGHRSVSWYQQTPGQGLQFLFEYFSETQRNKGNFPGRFSGRQFSNSRSEMNVSTLELGDSALYLCASSLGRISNTGELFFGEGSRLTVL.

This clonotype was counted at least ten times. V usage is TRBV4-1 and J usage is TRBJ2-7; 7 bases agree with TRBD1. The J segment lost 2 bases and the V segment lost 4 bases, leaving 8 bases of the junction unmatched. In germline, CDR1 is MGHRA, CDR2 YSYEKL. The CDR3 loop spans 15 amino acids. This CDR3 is CASSLWGQKTYEQYF. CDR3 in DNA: TGCGCCAGCAGCCTCTGGGGACAGAAAACCTACGAGCAGTACTTC.

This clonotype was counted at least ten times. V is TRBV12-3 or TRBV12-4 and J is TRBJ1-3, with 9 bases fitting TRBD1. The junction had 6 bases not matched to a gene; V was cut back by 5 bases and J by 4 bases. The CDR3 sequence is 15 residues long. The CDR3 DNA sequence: TGTGCCAGCAGTATAACAGGGGGCAACGGAAACACCATATATTTT. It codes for CASSITGGNGNTIYF.

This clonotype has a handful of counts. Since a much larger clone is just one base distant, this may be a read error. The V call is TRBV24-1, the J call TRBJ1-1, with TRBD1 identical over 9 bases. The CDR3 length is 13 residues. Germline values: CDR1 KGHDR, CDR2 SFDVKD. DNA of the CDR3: TGTGCCACCCCCGGGACAGGGAACTCTGAAGCTTTCTTT. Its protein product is CATPGTGNSEAFF.

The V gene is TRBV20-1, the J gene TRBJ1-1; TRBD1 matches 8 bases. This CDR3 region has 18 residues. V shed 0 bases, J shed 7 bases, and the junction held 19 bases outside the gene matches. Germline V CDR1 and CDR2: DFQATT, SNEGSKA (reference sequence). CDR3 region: CSARDAARRQGAPGEAFF. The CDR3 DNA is TGCAGTGCTAGAGATGCGGCAAGGAGGCAGGGGGCGCCTGGTGAAGCTTTCTTT.

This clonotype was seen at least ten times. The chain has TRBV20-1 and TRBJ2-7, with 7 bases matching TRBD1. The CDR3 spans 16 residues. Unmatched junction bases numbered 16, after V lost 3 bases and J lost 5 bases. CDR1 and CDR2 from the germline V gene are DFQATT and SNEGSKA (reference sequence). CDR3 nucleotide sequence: TGCAGTGCTAGTCTGGGACAGTTACTGACGTCGGACGAGCAGTACTTC. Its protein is CSASLGQLLTSDEQYF.

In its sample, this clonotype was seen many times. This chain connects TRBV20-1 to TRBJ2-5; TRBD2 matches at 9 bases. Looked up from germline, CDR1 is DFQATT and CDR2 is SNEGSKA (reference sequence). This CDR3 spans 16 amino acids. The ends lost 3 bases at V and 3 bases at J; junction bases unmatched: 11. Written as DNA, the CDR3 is TGCAGTGCTAGGAAGGTTAGCGGGGGAATTAAAGAGACCCAGTACTTC. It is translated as CSARKVSGGIKETQYF.

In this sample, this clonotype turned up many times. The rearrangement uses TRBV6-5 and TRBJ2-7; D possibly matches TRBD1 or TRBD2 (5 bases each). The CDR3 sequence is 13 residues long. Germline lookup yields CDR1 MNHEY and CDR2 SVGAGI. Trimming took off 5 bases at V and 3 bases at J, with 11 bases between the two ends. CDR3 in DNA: TGTGCCAGCAGTCCGGGACCGGACTACGAGCAGTACTTC. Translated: CASSPGPDYEQYF.

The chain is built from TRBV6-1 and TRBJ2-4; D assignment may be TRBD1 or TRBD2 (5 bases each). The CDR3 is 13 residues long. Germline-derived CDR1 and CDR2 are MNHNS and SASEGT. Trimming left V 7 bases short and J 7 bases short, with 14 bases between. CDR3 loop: CASMGPFRNIQYF. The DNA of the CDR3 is TGTGCCAGCATGGGACCATTCCGCAACATTCAGTACTTC.

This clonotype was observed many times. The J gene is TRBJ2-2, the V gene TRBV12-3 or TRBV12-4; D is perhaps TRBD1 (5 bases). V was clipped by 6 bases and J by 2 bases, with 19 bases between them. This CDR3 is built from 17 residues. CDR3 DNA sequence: TGTGCCAGCAGACGATACTTACAGGCATCTAACACCGGGGAGCTGTTTTTT. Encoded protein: CASRRYLQASNTGELFF.

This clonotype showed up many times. The CDR3 protein is CASSVVSAGELFF. The CDR3 region has the DNA TGTGCCAGCAGCGTAGTCTCGGCCGGGGAGCTGTTTTTT. The gene calls are TRBV9 and TRBJ2-2; no firm D call. The germline CDR1 and CDR2 sequences are SGDLS and YYNGEE. The germline V and J ends were trimmed by 0 bases and 6 bases, with 6 bases remaining between them. CDR3 length: 13 residues.

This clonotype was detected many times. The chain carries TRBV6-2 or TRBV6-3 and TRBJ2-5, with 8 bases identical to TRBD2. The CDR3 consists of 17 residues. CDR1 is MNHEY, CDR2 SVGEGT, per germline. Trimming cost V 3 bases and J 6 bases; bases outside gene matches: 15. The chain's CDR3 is CASSYWRGVPRTQTQYF. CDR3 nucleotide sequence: TGTGCCAGCAGTTATTGGCGGGGGGTCCCTAGGACGCAGACCCAGTACTTC.

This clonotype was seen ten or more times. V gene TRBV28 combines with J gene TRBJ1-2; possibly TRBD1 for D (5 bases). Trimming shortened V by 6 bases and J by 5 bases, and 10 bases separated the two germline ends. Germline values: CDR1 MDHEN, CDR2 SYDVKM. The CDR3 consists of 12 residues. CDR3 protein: CASRGGRYGYTF. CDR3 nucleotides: TGTGCCAGCAGGGGGGGACGGTATGGCTACACCTTC.

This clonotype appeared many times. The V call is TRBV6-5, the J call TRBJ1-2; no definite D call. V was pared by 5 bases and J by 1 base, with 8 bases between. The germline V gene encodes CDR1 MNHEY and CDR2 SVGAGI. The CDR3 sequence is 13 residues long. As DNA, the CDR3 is TGTGCCAGCAGTCTCAAGTTTAACTATGGCTACACCTTC. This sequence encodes CASSLKFNYGYTF.

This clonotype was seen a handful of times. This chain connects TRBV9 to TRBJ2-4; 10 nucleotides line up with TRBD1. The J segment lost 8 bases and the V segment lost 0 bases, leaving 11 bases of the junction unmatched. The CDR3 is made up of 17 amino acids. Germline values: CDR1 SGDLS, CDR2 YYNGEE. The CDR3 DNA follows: TGTGCCAGCAGCGTAGCCTCCCGGGGACAGGGGCCGGACATTCAGTACTTC. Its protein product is CASSVASRGQGPDIQYF. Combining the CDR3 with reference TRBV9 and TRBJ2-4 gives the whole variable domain DSGVTQTPKHLITATGQRVTLRCSPRSGDLSVYWYQQSLDQGLQFLIQYYNGEERAKGNILERFSAQQFPDLHSELNLSSLELGDSALYFCASSVASRGQGPDIQYFGAGTRLSVL.

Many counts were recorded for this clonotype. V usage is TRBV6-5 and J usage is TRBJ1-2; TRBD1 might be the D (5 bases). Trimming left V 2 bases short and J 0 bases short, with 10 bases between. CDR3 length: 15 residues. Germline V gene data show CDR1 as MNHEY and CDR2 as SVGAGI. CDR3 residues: CASSYGAGANYGYTF. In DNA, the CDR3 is TGTGCCAGCAGTTACGGGGCAGGAGCTAACTATGGCTACACCTTC.

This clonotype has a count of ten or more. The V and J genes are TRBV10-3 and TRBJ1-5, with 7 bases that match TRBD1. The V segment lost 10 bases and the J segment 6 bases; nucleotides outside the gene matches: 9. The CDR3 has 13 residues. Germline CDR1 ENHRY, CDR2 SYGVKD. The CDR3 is CANAQGTGQPQHF. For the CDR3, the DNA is TGTGCCAACGCACAGGGGACCGGTCAGCCCCAGCATTTT.

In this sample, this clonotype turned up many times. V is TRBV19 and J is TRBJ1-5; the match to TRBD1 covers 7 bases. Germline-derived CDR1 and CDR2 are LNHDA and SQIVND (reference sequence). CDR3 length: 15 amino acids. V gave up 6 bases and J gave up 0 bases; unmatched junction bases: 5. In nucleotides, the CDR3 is TGTGCCAGTAGCCGACAGGGCGATAGCAATCAGCCCCAGCATTTT. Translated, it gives CASSRQGDSNQPQHF.

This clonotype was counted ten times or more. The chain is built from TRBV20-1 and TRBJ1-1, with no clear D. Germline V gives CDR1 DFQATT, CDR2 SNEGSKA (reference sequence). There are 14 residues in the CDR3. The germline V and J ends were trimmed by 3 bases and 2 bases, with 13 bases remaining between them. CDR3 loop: CSASPSLYNTEAFF. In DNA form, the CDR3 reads TGCAGTGCTAGCCCTTCTTTATATAACACTGAAGCTTTCTTT.

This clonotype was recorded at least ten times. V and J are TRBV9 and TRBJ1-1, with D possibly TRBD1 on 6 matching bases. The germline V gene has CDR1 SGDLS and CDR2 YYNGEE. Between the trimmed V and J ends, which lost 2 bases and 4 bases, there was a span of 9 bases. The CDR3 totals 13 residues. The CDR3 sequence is CASSVLGATEAFF. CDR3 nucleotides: TGTGCCAGCAGCGTCCTGGGGGCCACTGAAGCTTTCTTT.

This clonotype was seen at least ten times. CDR3 DNA: TGTGCCACCAGCATGCGATCGGTGGGGATTTACGAGCAGTACTTC. Residues: CATSMRSVGIYEQYF. The V gene is TRBV15, the J gene TRBJ2-7; unclear D gene. V was pared by 4 bases and J by 4 bases, with 17 bases between. CDR3 size: 15 residues. Germline CDR1 is LNHNV and CDR2 is YYDKDF (reference sequence).

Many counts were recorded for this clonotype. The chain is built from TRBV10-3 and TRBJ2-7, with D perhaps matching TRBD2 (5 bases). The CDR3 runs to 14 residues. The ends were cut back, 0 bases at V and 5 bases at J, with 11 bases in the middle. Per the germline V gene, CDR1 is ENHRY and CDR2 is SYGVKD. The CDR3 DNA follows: TGTGCCATCAGTGAGTCGAAAAGAGGGCACGAGCAGTACTTC. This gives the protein CAISESKRGHEQYF.

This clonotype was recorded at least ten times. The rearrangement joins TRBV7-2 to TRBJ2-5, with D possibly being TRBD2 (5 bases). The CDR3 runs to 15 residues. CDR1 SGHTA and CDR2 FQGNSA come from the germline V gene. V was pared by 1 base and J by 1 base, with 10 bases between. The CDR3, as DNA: TGTGCCAGCAGCTTAGGTTCCGGGATCCAAGAGACCCAGTACTTC. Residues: CASSLGSGIQETQYF.

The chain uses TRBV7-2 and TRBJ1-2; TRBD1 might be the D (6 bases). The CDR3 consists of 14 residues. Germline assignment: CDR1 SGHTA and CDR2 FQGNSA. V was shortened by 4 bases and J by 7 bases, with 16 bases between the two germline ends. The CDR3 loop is CASSSPDSSSGYTF. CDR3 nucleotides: TGTGCCAGCAGCTCGCCGGACAGTTCGTCTGGCTACACCTTC.

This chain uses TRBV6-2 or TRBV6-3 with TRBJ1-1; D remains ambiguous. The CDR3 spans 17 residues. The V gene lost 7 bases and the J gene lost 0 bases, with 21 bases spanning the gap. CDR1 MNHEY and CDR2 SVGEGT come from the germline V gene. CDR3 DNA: TGTGCCAGCACCACCCGATGGGCAGGAGGCCTGAACACTGAAGCTTTCTTT. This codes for CASTTRWAGGLNTEAFF.